The 16 T cell receptor beta chains below all came from one sample that was sequenced in a study of T cells in Graves' hyperthyroidism and ophthalmopathy. Researchers amplified the TCR beta CDR3 regions from RNA transcripts. Using the HTBI primer set, a first-round RT-PCR was run on the TCR CDR3. TCRdb passed the multiplex PCR reads through MiXCR, listing each CDR3 protein once. The sample includes about 320,000 distinct CDR3 sequences, roughly 15% seen only once; the top ten take around a third. The material sequenced was blood. All receptors come from a young man with Graves' hyperthyroidism.

This clonotype was found a few times. The gene calls are TRBV4-1 and TRBJ1-5, with a weak D call TRBD1 (5 bases). Germline-derived CDR1 and CDR2 are MGHRA and YSYEKL. V lost 4 bases, J lost 0 bases, and 10 bases lay in between. There are 15 residues in the CDR3. In DNA form, the CDR3 reads TGCGCCAGCAGCCGGGGCCAACCTAGCAATCAGCCCCAGCATTTT. Translation gives CASSRGQPSNQPQHF.

The chain links TRBV5-1 to TRBJ2-7, with 10 positions matching TRBD2. Germline trimming cut 0 bases from V and 4 bases from J; bases unmatched to any gene: 4. CDR3 length: 15 residues. Germline V gene lookup returns CDR1 SGHRS and CDR2 YFSETQ. The CDR3 nucleotides are TGCGCCAGCAGCTTGGGGCTAGCGGGAGTATACGAGCAGTACTTC. Translated, it gives CASSLGLAGVYEQYF.

This clonotype was found a few times. The V and J genes are TRBV29-1 and TRBJ2-2; D unclear. CDR3 size: 13 residues. Germline V gene sequence: CDR1 SQVTM, CDR2 ANQGSEA. V lost 1 base to trimming and J lost 6 bases, with 9 bases between them. CDR3 sequence reads: CSVEARQPGELFF. Written as DNA, the CDR3 is TGCAGCGTTGAAGCCCGGCAACCCGGGGAGCTGTTTTTT.

This clonotype was detected a few times. The rearrangement uses TRBV3-1 and TRBJ2-3; 7 bases are a match to TRBD2. The trim removed 3 bases at V and 4 bases at J, leaving 10 bases unmatched. CDR3 length: 16 residues. CDR1 is LGHDT, CDR2 YNNKEL, per germline (reference sequence). The CDR3 region has the DNA TGTGCCAGCAGCCAGTTAGCAGCGGGACGAGCAGATACGCAGTATTTT. Translated: CASSQLAAGRADTQYF.

In its sample, this clonotype was seen many times. V is TRBV12-3 or TRBV12-4 and J is TRBJ2-7; 10 nucleotides match TRBD1. V dropped 6 bases and J dropped 2; count of bases not matched to a gene: 7. The CDR3 loop spans 15 amino acids. CDR3 bases: TGTGCCAGCAGCGGGGGACAGGGGATCGCCTACGAGCAGTACTTC. As protein: CASSGGQGIAYEQYF.

This clonotype was observed a few times. The V and J genes are TRBV30 and TRBJ2-3; D gene unclear. CDR1 is GTSNPN, CDR2 SVGIG, per germline (reference sequence). The CDR3 is made up of 13 amino acids. Trimming pared 0 bases from V and 6 bases from J, leaving 10 bases between. In DNA form, the CDR3 reads TGTGCCTGGAGTGTACTTTTCGGCGATACGCAGTATTTT. Amino acids: CAWSVLFGDTQYF. The full variable domain, rest sourced from reference TRBV30 and TRBJ2-3, is SQTIHQWPATLVQPVGSPLSLECTVEGTSNPNLYWYRQAAGRGLQLLFYSVGIGQISSEVPQNLSASRPQDRQFILSSKKLLLSDSGFYLCAWSVLFGDTQYFGPGTRLTVL.

The table lists this clonotype with many counts. This chain uses TRBV20-1 with TRBJ2-1; TRBD1 aligns across 8 bases. The CDR3 loop spans 15 amino acids. The V and J ends lost 6 bases and 6 bases, in that order; junction bases with no gene match: 13. Germline lookup yields CDR1 DFQATT and CDR2 SNEGSKA (reference sequence). The CDR3 loop is CSATPRGQASNEQFF. Written as DNA, the CDR3 is TGCAGTGCCACCCCTAGGGGACAGGCTAGCAATGAGCAGTTCTTC.

This chain connects TRBV6-1 to TRBJ1-2; maybe TRBD1 (6 bases). The CDR3 has 12 amino acids. From germline, CDR1 is MNHNS and CDR2 SASEGT. V gave up 6 bases and J gave up 3 bases, with 8 bases separating them. The CDR3 loop is CASRDRDYGYTF. The CDR3, as DNA: TGTGCCAGCAGGGACAGAGACTATGGCTACACCTTC.

This sequence joins TRBV28 and TRBJ1-3, with a possible D match to TRBD1 (6 bases). V lost 6 bases and J 0 bases, leaving 9 bases between the germline ends. The CDR3 covers 14 residues. Germline CDR1 reads MDHEN; CDR2 reads SYDVKM. In DNA form, the CDR3 reads TGTGCCAGCAGGGGGGCGACCTCTGGAAACACCATATATTTT. Protein product: CASRGATSGNTIYF.

As regards this clonotype: A much larger clonotype is one base distant, so this may be a read error. The chain has TRBV2 and TRBJ1-1; TRBD1 aligns across 8 bases. V lost 11 bases and J lost 8; bases outside the gene matches: 7. The CDR3 is 11 amino acids. Germline V gene data show CDR1 as SNHLY and CDR2 as FYNNEI. For the CDR3, the DNA is TGTGCCGACCCGACAGGGGCGGAAGCTTTCTTT. Translating it yields CADPTGAEAFF.

This clonotype appeared once. This chain joins TRBV9 and TRBJ1-1; D gene unclear. The V end lost 0 bases, the J end lost 0 bases, and 12 bases lay between the germline ends. In germline, CDR1 is SGDLS, CDR2 YYNGEE. The CDR3 covers 16 residues. CDR3: CASSVEPGRMNTEAFF. In nucleotides, the CDR3 is TGTGCCAGCAGCGTAGAGCCGGGCCGAATGAACACTGAAGCTTTCTTT.

The chain couples TRBV16 to TRBJ1-6; no reliable D call. The ends were cut back, 4 bases at V and 4 bases at J, with 11 bases in the middle. Germline CDR1 reads KGHSY; CDR2 reads FQNENV. The CDR3 is 15 amino acids. The CDR3 coding sequence is TGTGCCAGCAGCCGTGACCGAATTTATAATTCACCCCTCCACTTT. This codes for CASSRDRIYNSPLHF.

This clonotype was counted ten times or more. The chain links TRBV28 to TRBJ2-1, with 7 bases aligning to TRBD2. The CDR3 contains 14 residues. Germline CDR1 reads MDHEN; CDR2 reads SYDVKM. V lost 4 bases and J lost 7; bases outside the gene matches: 7. The CDR3 here is CASSSPGTTNEQFF. In DNA, the CDR3 is TGTGCCAGCAGTTCCCCCGGGACTACTAATGAGCAGTTCTTC.

This clonotype was picked up many times. The V and J genes are TRBV30 and TRBJ2-7; maybe TRBD2 (5 bases). Germline CDR1 GTSNPN, CDR2 SVGIG (reference sequence). The V and J ends lost 5 bases and 0 bases respectively, with 17 bases between them. CDR3 size: 15 residues. CDR3 loop: CAWGSHGILSYEQYF. For the CDR3, the DNA is TGTGCCTGGGGGTCCCACGGGATCCTCTCCTACGAGCAGTACTTC.

In its sample, this clonotype was seen many times. The chain links TRBV5-5 to TRBJ2-2, with 7 bases fitting TRBD2. Trimming took 5 bases from V and 1 from J; bases not matched to a gene: 8. There are 16 residues in the CDR3. CDR1 is SGHKS and CDR2 is YYEKEE in the germline V gene (reference sequence). CDR3 nucleotides: TGTGCCAGCAGTGGGAGCGGGGCCTTGAACACCGGGGAGCTGTTTTTT. Translation: CASSGSGALNTGELFF.

This clonotype was recorded many times. The CDR3 nucleotides are TGTGCCAGCGGCCGGGACAGGGGCTACAATGAGCAGTTCTTC. This encodes CASGRDRGYNEQFF. V and J are TRBV2 and TRBJ2-1; TRBD1 matches 10 bases. Germline CDR1 is SNHLY and CDR2 is FYNNEI. The CDR3 length is 14 residues. V dropped 8 bases and J dropped 3; count of bases not matched to a gene: 4.